One sample yielded the 13 T cell receptor beta chains listed below, sequenced in a study of cytomegalovirus exposure and HLA in healthy donors. Primers included in the PCR were 60 Vbeta and 13 Jbeta primers. Sequencing used immunoSEQ multiplex PCR; TCRdb keeps in-frame clones, though not all of them. Seen here are around 60,000 clones, 80% observed once, and the top ten hold roughly 5.6%. The sample consisted of PBMCs. All receptors come from a male donor in good health and CMV-seronegative.

The chain uses TRBV5-1 and TRBJ2-3; 7 bases fit TRBD1. The CDR3 consists of 18 residues. Germline loops: CDR1 SGHRS, CDR2 YFSETQ. The V and J ends lost 0 bases and 0 bases, in that order; junction bases with no gene match: 10. The CDR3 bases are TGCGCCAGCAGCTTGGGGGGCAGGGGGACCAGAAGCACAGATACGCAGTATTTT. Its protein product is CASSLGGRGTRSTDTQYF.

V gene TRBV4-3 combines with J gene TRBJ2-2, with D possibly being TRBD1 (6 bases). The CDR3 has 17 amino acids. Germline loops: CDR1 LGHNA, CDR2 YSLEER. V was trimmed by 1 base and J by 5 bases, leaving 17 bases between them. This chain's CDR3 is CASSQVAGTPITGELFF. The CDR3 DNA is TGCGCCAGCAGCCAAGTTGCCGGGACACCCATTACCGGGGAGCTGTTTTTT.

The chain couples TRBV30 to TRBJ1-1, with no clear D. Germline CDR1 reads GTSNPN; CDR2 reads SVGIG (reference sequence). V lost 4 bases and J lost 3, with 9 bases in between. This CDR3 is built from 12 residues. The DNA of the CDR3 is TGTGCCTGGATGGGCAGCCACACTGAAGCTTTCTTT. Encoded protein: CAWMGSHTEAFF.

The chain links TRBV7-6 to TRBJ1-3; 7 nucleotides match TRBD1. Germline CDR1 SGHVS, CDR2 FNYEAQ. There are 19 residues in the CDR3. Trimming cost V 4 bases and J 0 bases; bases outside gene matches: 15. The CDR3 sequence is CASSYRDSLALPSGNTIYF. The CDR3 DNA is TGTGCCAGCAGCTACCGGGACAGCCTCGCTCTTCCCTCTGGAAACACCATATATTTT.

This clone was recorded a few times. The J gene is TRBJ1-1, the V gene TRBV30; unclear D gene. The germline V gene has CDR1 GTSNPN and CDR2 SVGIG (reference sequence). The V and J ends lost 0 bases and 7 bases respectively, with 12 bases between them. CDR3 length: 13 residues. In DNA form, the CDR3 reads TGTGCCTGGAGTGTACGGGTAGATAGTGAAGCTTTCTTT. Its translation: CAWSVRVDSEAFF.

V usage is TRBV7-3 and J usage is TRBJ2-2, with D possibly TRBD2 on 5 matching bases. Germline V gives CDR1 SGHTA, CDR2 FQGTGA. The CDR3 spans 17 residues. The V gene lost 5 bases and the J gene lost 1 base, with 17 bases spanning the gap. Written as DNA, the CDR3 is TGTGCCAGCAGCCCCCTCCGAGGGCAATTGAACACCGGGGAGCTGTTTTTT. This codes for CASSPLRGQLNTGELFF. Complete variable domain (other parts from reference TRBV7-3 and TRBJ2-2): GAGVSQTPSNKVTEKGKYVELRCDPISGHTALYWYRQSLGQGPEFLIYFQGTGAADDSGLPNDRFFAVRPEGSVSTLKIQRTERGDSAVYLCASSPLRGQLNTGELFFGEGSRLTVL.

The chain is built from TRBV10-3 and TRBJ2-7; 10 nucleotides match TRBD1. V dropped 8 bases and J dropped 3; count of bases not matched to a gene: 10. The germline V gene has CDR1 ENHRY and CDR2 SYGVKD. CDR3 length: 15 residues. The DNA of the CDR3 is TGTGCCATCGGGGGAGACAGGGGGCAGGGCTACGAGCAGTACTTC. It is translated as CAIGGDRGQGYEQYF.

On this clone itself: A read error may produce the germline difference seen at one junction end. The chain is built from TRBV2 and TRBJ1-2; 8 bases are a match to TRBD1. CDR1 and CDR2 (germline): SNHLY, FYNNEI. The CDR3 extends over 15 amino acids. CDR3 in amino acids: CASREGQGEYYGYTF. CDR3 in DNA: TGTGCCAGCAGGGAAGGACAGGGAGAGTACTATGGCTACACCTTC.

The chain joins TRBV5-1 to TRBJ2-7, with 10 bases that match TRBD1. The V and J ends lost 4 bases and 5 bases, in that order; junction bases with no gene match: 9. The CDR3 loop spans 15 amino acids. CDR1 is SGHRS, CDR2 YFSETQ, per germline. Written as DNA, the CDR3 is TGCGCCAGCAGCGCGTGGGGACAGGGGCTCGACGAGCAGTACTTC. It yields the protein CASSAWGQGLDEQYF.

This chain connects TRBV4-3 to TRBJ1-1, with 7 bases identical to TRBD1. V lost 1 base to trimming and J lost 6 bases; unmatched junction nucleotides: 2. Germline V gene sequence: CDR1 LGHNA, CDR2 YSLEER. The CDR3 spans 13 residues. CDR3 in DNA: TGCGCCAGCAGCCAAGGGAGGGGGCCTGAAGCTTTCTTT. Its protein product is CASSQGRGPEAFF.

This chain uses TRBV18 with TRBJ1-2; D remains ambiguous. The V end lost 3 bases, the J end lost 3 bases, and 8 bases lay between the germline ends. CDR1 is KGHSH and CDR2 is LQKENI in the germline V gene. The CDR3 sequence is 13 residues long. The CDR3, as DNA: TGTGCCAGCTCACCCGCGGGTCACTATGGCTACACCTTC. Protein sequence: CASSPAGHYGYTF.

V usage is TRBV19 and J usage is TRBJ2-1; TRBD2 is a possible D gene (6 bases). The CDR3 is 14 amino acids. From germline, CDR1 is LNHDA and CDR2 SQIVND (reference sequence). For the CDR3, the DNA is TGTGCGAGTTCCTCTGGGGGGTACGACAATGAGCAGTTCTTC. It yields the protein CASSSGGYDNEQFF.

The V gene is TRBV9, the J gene TRBJ2-7; D is perhaps TRBD2 (7 bases). The germline CDR1 and CDR2 sequences are SGDLS and YYNGEE. CDR3 length equals 13 residues. V dropped 3 bases and J dropped 2 bases, with 9 bases sitting between them. The CDR3, as DNA: TGTGCCAGCAGCGGGGAGGGGGCCTACGAGCAGTACTTC. Translation: CASSGEGAYEQYF.